The sequence of this TCR beta chain was determined in a study of response to subunit inactivated influenza vaccine (dated by TCRdb to the late 2010s). For the wider study: Deep quantitative T cell receptor repertoire profiling was used in the study to track responses to a trivalent subunit inactivated influenza vaccine. What the research found in general, with its limitations: The authors suggested that each seasonal influenza vaccination may recruit only a limited number of new T cells.

Library prep was done by RT-PCR. The data were produced on an Illumina HiSeq 2500. TCRdb took the public reads, trimmed them with fastp at Q25, ran MiXCR for clone calling and kept in-frame beta chains. For every CDR3 protein sequence, its rows merge into one entry that carries the most common genes and DNA. The sample table records about 520,000 distinct CDR3 sequences; roughly 23% of these occur just once. Jointly, the top ten make up approximately 2% of the sample. This clonotype has just a few counts. What antigen it recognizes has not been identified. No quality values exist for individual bases; no much larger clone is one base distant. The sequence came from a man aged 45-65 years who received an inactivated influenza vaccine. Donor details come from another sample of the same person, matched by shared clones. Here the sequenced sample was CD4+ T cells sorted from PBMCs, taken around 5 days after vaccination.

CDR3 loop: CASSLRGEAFF. The DNA sequence is as follows: TGTGCCAGCAGTTTAAGGGGTGAAGCTTTCTTT. Recombination connected TRBV27 to TRBJ1-1; the D gene is perhaps TRBD1, on 5 matching bases. The cysteine opens and the phenylalanine closes a CDR3 of 11 amino acids. CDR3 DNA is the only sequence kept; it has 33 bases, read in frame from the first base. CDR1 and CDR2 are read off the germline V gene (reference sequence) as MNHEY and SMNVEV. V is cut by 2 bases and J by 7 bases, and the space between the germline ends is 5 bases.